The present entry profiles one T cell receptor beta chain with its context. The specificity of this receptor is unknown. Base qualities are missing; no much larger clone stands one base away. The library came from the immunoSEQ multiplex PCR assay. TCRbeta CDR3 sequencing was performed as a commercial service by an external provider. The authors' analysis ran thus. The analyses relied on productive nucleotide sequences along with amino acid sequences obtained through in silico translation. Diversity was measured with Renyi entropy across alpha values, using the median of 200 repeated subsamples to equalise sample size. Pairwise repertoire distance was calculated as one minus the Chao-modified Jaccard index to correct for under-sampling and was used for clustering. Frequency-weighted overlap with synovial clonotypes was calculated across 200 sample sizes, using 200 draws without replacement for each, and the value reported was the one at the size of the smaller sample. TCRdb took over this immuneACCESS table, retaining in-frame rearrangements with V and J assigned. Such tables are incomplete; in checked studies, under half of the missing clones stem from an unresolved V gene, and the remainder is unexplained. That table furnishes V, J and clone size, whereas the DNA furnished D and trimming. Counted in this sample were a few thousand clones; 90% of them appeared once. The top ten clones comprise roughly 3.5% of the sample.

These data come from a study of circulating and synovial CD4+ cells in juvenile arthritis (dated by TCRdb to 2013 to 2014). Looking at the study overall: Within each patient, the study compared the TCRbeta CDR3 repertoires of three groups: circulating HLA-DR+ CD4 T cells, bulk blood CD4 T cells, and synovial CD4 T cells. Repertoire sequencing aimed to confirm that a circulating synovial-like CD4 T cell subset was enriched in synovial clonotypes. Results the study describes overall, beyond this receptor: Circulating pathogenic-like lymphocytes clustered with synovial T cells and shared a substantially higher fraction of CDR3 sequences with synovium than bulk blood. The difference between circulating pathogenic-like lymphocytes and bulk blood T cells was not detected by traditional Vbeta family usage analysis. Because CPL samples and bulk blood CD4 samples differed in T cell genome counts by at least an order of magnitude, sample-size effects were addressed. Because overlap with synovium rose as sequencing depth increased, the measured fractions of shared clonotypes likely underestimated the overlap of the full repertoire. Lower diversity was observed in synovial and circulating pathogenic-like lymphocyte repertoires than in bulk blood CD4 repertoires, and some CPL samples were found to be as oligoclonal as synovium.

CDR1 and CDR2 (SGHTA, FQGNSA) derive from the germline V gene. Trimming at the junction amounts to 4 bases on V and 5 bases on J, and the germline ends lie 12 bases apart. Reading from cysteine to phenylalanine, the CDR3 counts 13 amino acids. The DNA shown is the 39-base CDR3, in frame from base 1. Donors of the sequenced samples were patients with active juvenile idiopathic arthritis. Less than 11 mL of blood per patient was used to obtain circulating pathogenic-like lymphocytes. Circulating pathogenic-like lymphocytes were isolated from peripheral blood mononuclear cells by sorting HLA-DR+CD14-CD3+CD4+CD25low/- cells. Cells were sorted right after thawing, and dead cells were excluded with Live/Dead Fixable Near-IR Stain. HLA-DR served as the sorting marker because HLA-DR is a surface protein that apparently lacks signalling activity in T cells.

The V and J segments used are TRBV7-2 and TRBJ2-7; there is no confident call for the D gene. The source is a human donor with juvenile idiopathic arthritis. The sequenced material came from HLA-DR+ CD4+ T cells from blood. Read against the paper, the sample's cell subset or site label means: circulating pathogenic-like lymphocytes, sorted as HLA-DR+CD14-CD3+CD4+CD25low/- blood T cells. The CDR3 protein is CASSSRLEDEQYF. In nucleotides, the sequence is TGTGCCAGCAGCTCACGCCTCGAGGACGAGCAGTACTTC.